This T cell receptor beta chain stems from a study of cytomegalovirus exposure and HLA in healthy donors. Overall study findings and caveats: Productive status was seen about 87% or about 30% of the time for most TCR beta V segments in an earlier analysis. Excluded were some V segments that proved indistinguishable, including TRBV6-2 and TRBV6-3.

A note on this clone: As yet, its antigen is unknown.

The V and J ends lost 5 bases and 6 bases respectively, with 11 bases between them. Germline V gives CDR1 LNHDA, CDR2 SQIVND (reference sequence). The CDR3 extends over 13 amino acids. The study ran its PCR with 60 Vbeta and 13 Jbeta primers. Some clones are missing from TCRdb's copy, which holds only in-frame ones; the method was immunoSEQ multiplex PCR. This sample has 170,000 or so clones; 80% occur once, and the top ten carry around 6.9%. The chain recombines TRBV19 with TRBJ1-5, with D tentatively TRBD1 (5 bases). This receptor was taken from a male donor in good health and CMV-seropositive. Sample: PBMCs. The CDR3 region has the DNA TGTGCCAGTAGTTTGGACACTTCTCAGCCCCAGCATTTT. The encoded protein is CASSLDTSQPQHF. Together with reference TRBV19 and TRBJ1-5, the CDR3 gives the full variable domain: DGGITQSPKYLFRKEGQNVTLSCEQNLNHDAMYWYRQDPGQGLRLIYYSQIVNDFQKGDIAEGYSVSREKKESFPLTVTSAQKNPTAFYLCASSLDTSQPQHFGDGTRLSIL.